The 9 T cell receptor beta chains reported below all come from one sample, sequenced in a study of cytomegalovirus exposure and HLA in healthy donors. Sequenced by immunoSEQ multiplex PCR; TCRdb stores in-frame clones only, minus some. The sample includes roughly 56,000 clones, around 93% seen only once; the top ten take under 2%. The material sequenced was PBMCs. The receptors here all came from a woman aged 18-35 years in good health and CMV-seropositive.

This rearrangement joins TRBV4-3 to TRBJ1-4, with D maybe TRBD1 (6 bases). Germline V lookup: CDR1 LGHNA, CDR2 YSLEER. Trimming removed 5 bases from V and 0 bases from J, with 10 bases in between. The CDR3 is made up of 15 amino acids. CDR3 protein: CASSDYRATNEKLFF. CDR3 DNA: TGCGCCAGCAGCGACTACAGGGCAACTAATGAAAAACTGTTTTTT.

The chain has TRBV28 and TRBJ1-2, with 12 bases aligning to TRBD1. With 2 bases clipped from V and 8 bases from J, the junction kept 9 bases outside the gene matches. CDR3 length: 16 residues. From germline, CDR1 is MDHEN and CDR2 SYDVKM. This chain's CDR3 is CASSLIQGTGGDGYTF. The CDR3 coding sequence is TGTGCCAGCAGTTTAATACAAGGGACAGGGGGCGACGGCTACACCTTC.

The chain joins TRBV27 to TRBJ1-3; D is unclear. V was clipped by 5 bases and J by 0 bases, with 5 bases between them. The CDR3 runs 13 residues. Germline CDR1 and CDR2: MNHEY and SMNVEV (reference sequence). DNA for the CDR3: TGTGCCAGCAGTGGTAGCTCTGGAAACACCATATATTTT. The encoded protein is CASSGSSGNTIYF.

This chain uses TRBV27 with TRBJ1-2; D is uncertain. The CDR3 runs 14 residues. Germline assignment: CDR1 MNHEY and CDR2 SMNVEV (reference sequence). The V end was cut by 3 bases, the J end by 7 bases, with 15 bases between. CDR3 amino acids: CASSFRDRWSGYTF. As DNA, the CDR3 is TGTGCCAGCAGTTTTCGGGATCGCTGGTCTGGCTACACCTTC.

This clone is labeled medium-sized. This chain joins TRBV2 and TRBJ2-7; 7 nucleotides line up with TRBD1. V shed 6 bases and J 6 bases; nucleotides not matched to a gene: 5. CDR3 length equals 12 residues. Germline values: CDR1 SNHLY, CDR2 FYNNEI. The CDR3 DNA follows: TGTGCCAGCAGCTACAGGGGCAGCGAGCAGTACTTC. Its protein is CASSYRGSEQYF.

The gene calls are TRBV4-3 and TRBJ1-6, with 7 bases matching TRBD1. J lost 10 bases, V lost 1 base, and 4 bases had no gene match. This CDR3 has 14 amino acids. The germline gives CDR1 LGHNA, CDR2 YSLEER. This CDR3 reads CASSQALGGSPLHF. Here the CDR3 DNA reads TGCGCCAGCAGCCAAGCGTTAGGGGGCTCACCCCTCCACTTT.

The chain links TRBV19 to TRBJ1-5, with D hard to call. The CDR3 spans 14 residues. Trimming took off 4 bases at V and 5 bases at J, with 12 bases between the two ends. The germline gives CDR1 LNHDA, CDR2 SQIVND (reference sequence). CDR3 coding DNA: TGTGCCAGTAGTAGCCCCCGGGAAGATCAGCCCCAGCATTTT. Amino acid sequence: CASSSPREDQPQHF.

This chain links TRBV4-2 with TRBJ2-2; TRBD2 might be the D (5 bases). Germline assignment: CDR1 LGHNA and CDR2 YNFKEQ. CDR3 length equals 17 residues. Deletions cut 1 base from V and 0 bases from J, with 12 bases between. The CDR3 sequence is CASSQAAGQANTGELFF. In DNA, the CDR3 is TGTGCCAGCAGCCAAGCCGCGGGTCAGGCGAACACCGGGGAGCTGTTTTTT.

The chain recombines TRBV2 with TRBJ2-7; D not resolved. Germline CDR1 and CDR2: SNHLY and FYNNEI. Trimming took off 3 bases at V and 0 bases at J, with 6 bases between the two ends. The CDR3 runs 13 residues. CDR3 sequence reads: CASSDYSSYEQYF. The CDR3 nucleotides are TGTGCCAGCAGTGACTATAGCTCCTACGAGCAGTACTTC.